The T cell receptor (beta chain) under discussion was sequenced for a study of blood T cell repertoires in COVID-19. About the research overall: In each case, the material was cDNA or gDNA derived from T cells, B-cell-depleted T cells, or PBMCs.

Original processing notes: Reference gene primer amplification gave estimated nucleated cell counts. Sequenced by immunoSEQ multiplex PCR; TCRdb stores in-frame clones only, minus some. The DNA gave D and trimming, while V, J and clone size come from that table. The sample includes 150,000 or so clones, about three quarters of them seen just once. Either two negative PCRs, clearance, or symptom resolution qualified Cohort 3 donors as recovered. CDR3 length equals 14 residues. V lost 5 bases, J lost 8 bases, and 13 bases lay in between. CDR1 SEHNR and CDR2 FQNEAQ come from the germline V gene (reference sequence). This clone occurred a few times.

The V and J genes are TRBV7-9 and TRBJ1-6; D is unresolved. Sequencing used PBMCs or T cells enriched from blood (not recorded which). The TCR was taken from a woman in her fifties or sixties who had recovered from COVID-19. Written as DNA, the CDR3 is TGTGCCAGCAGCCCTCGGGATGGGGATTCACCCCTCCACTTT. Translated, it gives CASSPRDGDSPLHF.